This TCR beta chain was obtained from a study of response to subunit inactivated influenza vaccine. From the RT-PCR reads, TCRdb called clonotypes with MiXCR, one entry per CDR3 protein. The sample records some 300,000 distinct CDR3 sequences, 22% being singletons. The receptor was derived from a man between 50 and 70 years old who received an inactivated influenza vaccine. The sequencing here drew on PBMCs from blood, taken about 20 months after vaccination.

CDR3 DNA: TGTGCCAGCAGCTTAAGAATCGGGGAGCTGTTTTTT. This translates into CASSLRIGELFF. The rearrangement joins TRBV11-2 to TRBJ2-2; no definite D call. The V gene lost 2 bases and the J gene lost 7 bases, with 5 bases spanning the gap. CDR3 length: 12 residues. In germline, CDR1 is SGHAT, CDR2 FQNNGV.